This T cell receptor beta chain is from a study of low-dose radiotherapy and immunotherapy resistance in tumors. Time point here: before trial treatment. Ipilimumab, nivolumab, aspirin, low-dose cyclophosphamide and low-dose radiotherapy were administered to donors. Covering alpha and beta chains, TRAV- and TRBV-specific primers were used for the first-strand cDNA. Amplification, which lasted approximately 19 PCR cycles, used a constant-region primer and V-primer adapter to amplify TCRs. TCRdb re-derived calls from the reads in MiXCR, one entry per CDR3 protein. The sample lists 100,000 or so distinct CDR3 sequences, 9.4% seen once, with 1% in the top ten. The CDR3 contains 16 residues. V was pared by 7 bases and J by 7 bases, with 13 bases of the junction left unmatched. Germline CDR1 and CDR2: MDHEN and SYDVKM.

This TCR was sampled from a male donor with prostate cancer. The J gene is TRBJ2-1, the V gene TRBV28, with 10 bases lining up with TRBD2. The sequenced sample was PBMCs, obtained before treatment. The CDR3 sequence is CASTPGLAGVGNEQFF. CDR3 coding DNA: TGTGCCAGCACCCCGGGGCTAGCGGGGGTGGGGAATGAGCAGTTCTTC.